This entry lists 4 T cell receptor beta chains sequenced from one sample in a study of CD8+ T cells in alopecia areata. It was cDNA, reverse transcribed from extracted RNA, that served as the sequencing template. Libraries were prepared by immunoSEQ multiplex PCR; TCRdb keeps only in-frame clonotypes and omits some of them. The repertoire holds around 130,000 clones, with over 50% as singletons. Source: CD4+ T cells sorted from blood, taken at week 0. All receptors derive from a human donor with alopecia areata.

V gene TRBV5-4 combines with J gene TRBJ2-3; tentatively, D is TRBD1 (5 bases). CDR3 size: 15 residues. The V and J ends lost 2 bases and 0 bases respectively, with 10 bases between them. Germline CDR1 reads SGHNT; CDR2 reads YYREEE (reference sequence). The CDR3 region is CASSFGRQSTDTQYF. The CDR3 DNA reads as TGTGCCAGCAGCTTTGGAAGACAGAGCACAGATACGCAGTATTTT.

Here the CDR3 reads CASSQVLSGANVLTF. The CDR3 DNA reads as TGCGCCAGCAGCCAAGTCCTCTCTGGGGCCAACGTCCTGACTTTC. This sequence joins TRBV4-1 and TRBJ2-6; no clear D gene. The CDR3 runs 15 residues. Trimming took 1 base from V and 0 from J, leaving 4 bases between them. Germline CDR1 and CDR2: MGHRA and YSYEKL.

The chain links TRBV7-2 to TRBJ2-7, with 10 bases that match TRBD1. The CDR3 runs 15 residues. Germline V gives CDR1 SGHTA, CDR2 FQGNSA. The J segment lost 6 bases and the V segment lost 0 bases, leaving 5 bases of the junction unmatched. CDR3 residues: CASSLAGDRGAEQYF. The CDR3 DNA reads TGTGCCAGCAGCTTAGCGGGGGACAGGGGAGCCGAGCAGTACTTC.

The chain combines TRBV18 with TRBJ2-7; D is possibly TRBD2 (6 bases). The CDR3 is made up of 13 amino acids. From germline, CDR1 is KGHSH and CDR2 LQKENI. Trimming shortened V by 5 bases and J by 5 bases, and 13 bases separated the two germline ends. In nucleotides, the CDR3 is TGTGCCAGCTCAAGTATAGCGGTCGACGAGCAGTACTTC. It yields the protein CASSSIAVDEQYF.